Detailed here is one TCR beta chain. This clonotype was counted between two and nine times. Its cognate antigen has yet to be identified. It has no much larger one-base neighbor in the sample; base qualities were not kept. Ficoll-Paque density gradient centrifugation was the method used to isolate PBMCs. These data come from a study of T-cell memory formation after mild COVID-19 (dated by TCRdb to the early 2020s). The study in broad terms: TCR sequence clusters from the two donors were largely donor specific. In a couple of donors, T-cell clones that expanded and contracted after mild COVID-19 were tracked by sequencing TCRalpha and TCRbeta repertoires over time. The cohort was made up of two young adult volunteers, one female and one male, who were previously healthy.

V is cut by 5 bases and J by 5 bases, and the space between the germline ends is 12 bases. The CDR3 sequence holds 13 residues, the cysteine and phenylalanine included. Only the CDR3 portion is preserved as DNA: 39 bases, with reading frame beginning at the first base. The germline V gene gives CDR1 as KGHDR and CDR2 as SFDVKD. The study at large found these results: The study included only a couple of mild cases, and larger cohorts that include severe cases with pre-infection samples were judged to be necessary. Contracting CD4+ clones turned up mainly in the CM and EM memory subsets, whereas EMRA was where CD8+ clones were enriched. Balanced CD4/CD8 phenotypes were observed for clones contracting from day 15 to 85, whereas a bias towards CD4+ was observed for a second wave of clones expanding from day 15 to 37. The second-wave clones that peaked on day 37 were not confirmed to be SARS-CoV-2 specific. Some responding clones were detected in pre-infection memory, suggesting pre-existing cross-reactive memory T cells joined the SARS-CoV-2 response.

Sequencing was performed on an Illumina NovaSeq 6000. cDNA libraries for TCRalpha and TCRbeta were prepared by 5'RACE using constant-segment primers, with sample barcodes and unique molecular identifiers added. RNA was extracted from every sample with Trizol reagent. Library amplification was performed in two PCR steps, and a second sample barcode and Illumina TruSeq adapters were introduced in the second step. The libraries were sequenced on an Illumina NovaSeq using 2 x 150 bp paired-end reads. In the paper's pipeline: Reads were demultiplexed and collapsed into UMI-guided consensus sequences with migec v1.2.7. With mixcr v2.1.11, UMI consensuses were aligned to TRA and TRB V and J templates and assembled into clonotypes. Expanded or contracted clonotypes were those called significant by both edgeR and NoisET, with noise models trained on biological replicates. edgeR calls used a false discovery rate-adjusted p below 0.01 and a log2 fold-change threshold of 1. As an exploratory analysis of dynamics, max-normalized trajectories of the 1000 most abundant clonotypes were examined by PCA with hierarchical clustering. Each responding clone was given a CD4 or CD8 phenotype based on the CD4+ and CD8+ repertoires, which had been sequenced separately. TCRdb took the public reads, trimmed them with fastp at Q25, ran MiXCR for clone calling and kept in-frame beta chains. Each CDR3 protein gets just one entry, which takes the most common genes and DNA from the rows behind it. The V and J calls were not made by the authors but by TCRdb's processing. Here the sample has about 130,000 distinct CDR3 sequences; approximately 17% occur a single time. The ten largest clones represent approximately 5% of the sample.

The chain links TRBV24-1 with TRBJ2-7, with no reliable assignment of the D segment. The receptor was isolated from a man younger than 35 who had mild COVID-19 (a few samples of this study predate the infection). The sample titles of this study are shuffled in the database, so cell type and time point are left out; the donor was told from shared clones. Source material: PBMCs or a T cell subset sorted from them (not recorded which). Read as DNA, the sequence is TGTGCCACCAGTGCCTACTACCGGGACGAGCAGTACTTC. Its product reads: CATSAYYRDEQYF.